This T cell receptor (beta chain) derives from a study of T cell responses to AZD1222 COVID-19 vaccine. With respect to this clone: Its antigen is as yet unknown.

Trimming left V 0 bases short and J 4 bases short, with 13 bases between. The CDR3 is 16 residues long. Findings and caveats of the study: Breadth and depth of Spike-specific TCRs rose after two AZD1222 doses. The span of vaccine-associated CD4 TCRs extended across spike, with dominance at 160-218 and 743-854. Most donors were white British, females outnumbered males, and clonal diversity was possibly underestimated. Nearly half of the spike-specific TCRs reportedly recognize variant regions that carry no mutations.

Using immunoSEQ multiplex PCR, the repertoire was profiled, and TCRdb retains in-frame clones only, with some absent. Counted here are 150,000 or so clones, under 95% occurring once; the ten biggest clones make up over 7.5%. The starting material was peripheral blood, obtained on day 0 of AZD1222 vaccination. This TCR came from an adult in good health. The gene calls are TRBV23-1 and TRBJ2-1; D not resolved. TRBV23-1 is assigned to the ORF class and has an uncertain function. DNA of the CDR3: TGCGCCAGCAGTCAATCGTGGAAAAGACCGTACAATGAGCAGTTCTTC. Encoded protein: CASSQSWKRPYNEQFF.